This TCR beta chain originates from a study of blood T cell repertoires in COVID-19. Study-level background: The United States, Italy and Spain were the sources of the acute and convalescent COVID-19 samples. Sources were T cells, B-cell-depleted T cells, or PBMCs; the material itself was cDNA or gDNA.

Per the authors' pipeline: The assay estimated nucleated cells by amplifying reference gene primers. The protocol was immunoSEQ multiplex PCR, while the TCRdb copy is restricted to in-frame clones and leaves out a portion. V and J calls and clone size are given by that table; D and trimming were obtained from the DNA. The sample carries a few hundred thousand clones, about 88% recorded once. In assigning cohorts, the study relied on participant-reported clinical history. The CDR3 length is 14 residues. The trim removed 7 bases at V and 6 bases at J, leaving 6 bases unmatched. Germline CDR1 SNHLY, CDR2 FYNNEI. The sample holds many counts of this clone.

Sequenced: PBMCs or T cells enriched from blood (not recorded which). The chain joins TRBV2 to TRBJ1-4; TRBD1 agrees at 9 bases. This clonotype was sampled from a man aged 25 to 40 with acute COVID-19. CDR3 region: CASTLTGGDEKLFF. The CDR3 nucleotides are TGTGCCAGCACCCTGACAGGGGGTGATGAAAAACTGTTTTTT.